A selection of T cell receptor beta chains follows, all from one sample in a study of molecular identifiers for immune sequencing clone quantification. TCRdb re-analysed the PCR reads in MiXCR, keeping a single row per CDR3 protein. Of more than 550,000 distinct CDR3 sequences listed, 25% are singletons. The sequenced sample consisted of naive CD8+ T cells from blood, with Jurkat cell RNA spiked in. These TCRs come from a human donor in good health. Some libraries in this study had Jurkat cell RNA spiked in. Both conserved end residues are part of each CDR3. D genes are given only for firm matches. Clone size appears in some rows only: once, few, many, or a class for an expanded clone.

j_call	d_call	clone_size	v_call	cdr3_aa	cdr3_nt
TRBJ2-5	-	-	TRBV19	CASSPGPGLAQYF	TGTGCCAGTAGCCCCGGACCTGGTCTCGCCCAGTACTTC
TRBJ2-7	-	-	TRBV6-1	CASSMREQYF	TGTGCCAGCAGTATGCGGGAGCAGTACTTC
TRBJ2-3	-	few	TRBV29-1	CSVEKPLEDTQYF	TGCAGCGTTGAAAAACCCCTCGAAGATACGCAGTATTTT
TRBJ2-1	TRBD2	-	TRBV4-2	CASSPGLAANNEQFF	TGTGCCAGCAGCCCGGGACTAGCGGCTAACAATGAGCAGTTCTTC
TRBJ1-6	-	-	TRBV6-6	CASRQVVDSPLHF	TGTGCCAGCAGACAGGTTGTTGATTCACCCCTCCACTTT
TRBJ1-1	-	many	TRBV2	CASRVGHTEAFF	TGTGCCAGCAGGGTCGGACACACTGAAGCTTTCTTT
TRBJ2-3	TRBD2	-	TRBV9	CASSVHLAGVTDTQYF	TGTGCCAGCAGCGTTCATTTAGCGGGGGTCACAGATACGCAGTATTTT
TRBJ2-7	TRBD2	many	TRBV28	CASSSLKTSGRAGPYEQYF	TGTGCCAGCAGTTCCCTAAAAACTAGCGGGAGGGCCGGTCCCTACGAGCAGTACTTC
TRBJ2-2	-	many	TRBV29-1	CSVVWRQNTGELFF	TGCAGCGTTGTTTGGAGGCAGAACACCGGGGAGCTGTTTTTT
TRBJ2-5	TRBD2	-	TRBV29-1	CSATDTLTSGRYQMTQYF	TGCAGCGCTACCGATACCCTGACTAGCGGGCGATATCAGATGACCCAGTACTTC
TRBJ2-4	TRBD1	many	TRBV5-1	CASSLPTGVENIQYF	TGCGCCAGCAGCTTGCCGACAGGGGTTGAAAACATTCAGTACTTC
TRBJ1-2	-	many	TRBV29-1	CSVEGPLDRNYGYTF	TGCAGCGTTGAAGGCCCATTAGACAGGAACTATGGCTACACCTTC
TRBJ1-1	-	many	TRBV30	CAWSVLRGSEAFF	TGTGCCTGGAGTGTACTCAGGGGATCTGAAGCTTTCTTT
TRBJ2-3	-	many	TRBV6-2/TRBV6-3	CASSYSKEGRSTDTQYF	TGTGCCAGCAGTTACTCGAAGGAGGGTAGGAGCACAGATACGCAGTATTTT
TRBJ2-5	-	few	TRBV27	CASSLSYYETQYF	TGTGCCAGCAGTTTATCGTATTATGAGACCCAGTACTTC
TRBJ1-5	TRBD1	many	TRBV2	CASSETGQAQPQHF	TGTGCCAGCAGTGAAACGGGACAGGCTCAGCCCCAGCATTTT
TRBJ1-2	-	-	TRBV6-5	CASSSARRPYGYPF	TGTGCCAGCAGTTCCGCGAGGCGCCCTTATGGCTACCCCTTC
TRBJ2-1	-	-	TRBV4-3	CASSQDLRGGVLYNEQFF	TGCGCCAGCAGCCAAGATCTCCGCGGTGGCGTCCTCTACAATGAGCAGTTCTTC
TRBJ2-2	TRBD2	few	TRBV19	CASSISSGAGELFF	TGTGCCAGTAGTATCTCTAGCGGGGCCGGGGAGCTGTTTTTT
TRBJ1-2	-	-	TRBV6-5	CASSYGLEEGYTF	TGTGCCAGCAGTTACGGGCTGGAAGAGGGCTACACCTTC